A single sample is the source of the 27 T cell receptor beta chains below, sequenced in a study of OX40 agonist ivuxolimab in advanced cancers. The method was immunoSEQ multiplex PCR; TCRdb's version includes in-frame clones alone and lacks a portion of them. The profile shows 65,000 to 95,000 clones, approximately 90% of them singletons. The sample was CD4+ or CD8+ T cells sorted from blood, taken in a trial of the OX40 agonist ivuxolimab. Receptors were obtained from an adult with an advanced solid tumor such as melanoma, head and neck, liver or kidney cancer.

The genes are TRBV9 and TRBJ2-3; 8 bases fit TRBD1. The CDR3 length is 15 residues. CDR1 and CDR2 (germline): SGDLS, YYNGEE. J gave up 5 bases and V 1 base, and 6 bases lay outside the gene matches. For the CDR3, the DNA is TGTGCCAGCAGCGTACAGGGGGCCGGGGGAGATACGCAGTATTTT. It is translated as CASSVQGAGGDTQYF.

The CDR3 is CASSHPGQGNIQYF. The CDR3 nucleotides read TGTGCCAGCAGCCACCCCGGACAGGGGAACATTCAGTACTTC. V gene TRBV7-2 combines with J gene TRBJ2-4; TRBD1 matches 9 bases. Germline CDR1 SGHTA, CDR2 FQGNSA. The junction had 6 bases not matched to a gene; V was cut back by 5 bases and J by 7 bases. The CDR3 consists of 14 residues.

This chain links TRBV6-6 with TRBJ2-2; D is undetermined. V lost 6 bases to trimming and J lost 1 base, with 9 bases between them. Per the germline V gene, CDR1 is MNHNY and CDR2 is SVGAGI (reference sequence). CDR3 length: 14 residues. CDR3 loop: CASRLLLNTGELFF. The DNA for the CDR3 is TGTGCCAGCAGACTTCTCCTGAACACCGGGGAGCTGTTTTTT.

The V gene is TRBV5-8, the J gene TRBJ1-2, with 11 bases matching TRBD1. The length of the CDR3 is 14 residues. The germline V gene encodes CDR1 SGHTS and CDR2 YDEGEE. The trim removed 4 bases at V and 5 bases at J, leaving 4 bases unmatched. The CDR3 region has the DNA TGTGCCAGCAGCGTGGACAGGGGGCGATATGGCTACACCTTC. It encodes CASSVDRGRYGYTF.

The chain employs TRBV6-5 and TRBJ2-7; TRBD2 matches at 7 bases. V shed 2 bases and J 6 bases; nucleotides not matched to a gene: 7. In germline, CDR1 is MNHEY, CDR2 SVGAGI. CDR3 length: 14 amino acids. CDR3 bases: TGTGCCAGCAGTTACCTGGGAGGGAGACGCGAGCAGTACTTC. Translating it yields CASSYLGGRREQYF.

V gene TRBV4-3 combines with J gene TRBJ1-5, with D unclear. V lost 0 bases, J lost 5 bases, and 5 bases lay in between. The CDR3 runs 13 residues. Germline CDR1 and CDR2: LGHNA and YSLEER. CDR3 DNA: TGCGCCAGCAGCCAAGAGGTCGATCAGCCCCAGCATTTT. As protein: CASSQEVDQPQHF.

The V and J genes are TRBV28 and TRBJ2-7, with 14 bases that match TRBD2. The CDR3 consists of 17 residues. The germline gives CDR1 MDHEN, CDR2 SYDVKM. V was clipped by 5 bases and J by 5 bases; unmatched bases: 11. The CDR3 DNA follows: TGTGCCAGCAGTCCGGGGACTAGCGGGAGAAGAGTGAACGAGCAGTACTTC. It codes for CASSPGTSGRRVNEQYF.

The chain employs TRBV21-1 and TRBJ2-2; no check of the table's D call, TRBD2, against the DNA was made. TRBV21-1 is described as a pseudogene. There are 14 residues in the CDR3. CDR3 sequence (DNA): TGTGCCAGCAGCAAAGTCGGCCGGAGGGGGGAGCTGTTTTTT. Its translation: CASSKVGRRGELFF.

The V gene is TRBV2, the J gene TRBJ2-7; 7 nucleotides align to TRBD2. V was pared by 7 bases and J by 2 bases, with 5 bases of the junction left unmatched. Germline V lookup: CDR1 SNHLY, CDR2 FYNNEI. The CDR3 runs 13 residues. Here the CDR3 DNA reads TGTGCCAGCAAGACTAGCACCACCTACGAGCAGTACTTC. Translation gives CASKTSTTYEQYF.

The CDR3 DNA is TGTGCCAGCAGCCGCCAACGGCTAGCGGGAGGGGATACGCAGTATTTT. It is translated as CASSRQRLAGGDTQYF. The chain has TRBV7-2 and TRBJ2-3; 12 bases agree with TRBD2. CDR1 and CDR2 (germline): SGHTA, FQGNSA. Trimming removed 5 bases from V and 6 bases from J; junction bases left unmatched: 9. The CDR3 spans 16 residues.

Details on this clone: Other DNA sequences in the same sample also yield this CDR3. The CDR3 coding sequence is TGTGCCAGCAAAACTAGCGGGAGTTACGAGCAGTACTTC. Amino acid sequence: CASKTSGSYEQYF. V usage is TRBV6-5 and J usage is TRBJ2-7; 11 nucleotides align to TRBD2. J was trimmed by 4 bases and V by 7 bases; bases with no gene match: 3. In germline, CDR1 is MNHEY, CDR2 SVGAGI. This CDR3 comprises 13 residues.

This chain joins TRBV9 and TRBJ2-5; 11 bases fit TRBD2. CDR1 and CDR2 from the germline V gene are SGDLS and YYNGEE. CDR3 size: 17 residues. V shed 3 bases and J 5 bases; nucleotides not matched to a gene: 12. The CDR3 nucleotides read TGTGCCAGCAGCGCGGGACTAGCGGAATCCAGCGGGGAGACCCAGTACTTC. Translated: CASSAGLAESSGETQYF.

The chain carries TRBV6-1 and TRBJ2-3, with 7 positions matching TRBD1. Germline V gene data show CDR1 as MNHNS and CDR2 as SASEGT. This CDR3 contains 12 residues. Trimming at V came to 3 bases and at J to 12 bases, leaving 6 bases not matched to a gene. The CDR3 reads CASSEGQYRQYF. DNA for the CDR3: TGTGCCAGCAGTGAGGGACAGTATCGTCAGTATTTT.

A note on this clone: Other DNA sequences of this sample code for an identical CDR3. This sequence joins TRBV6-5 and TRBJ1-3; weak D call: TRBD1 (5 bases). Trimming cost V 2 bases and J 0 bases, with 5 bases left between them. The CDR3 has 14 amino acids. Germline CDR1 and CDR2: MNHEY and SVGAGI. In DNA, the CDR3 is TGTGCCAGCAGTTACGGGGGCTCTGGAAACACCATATATTTT. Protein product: CASSYGGSGNTIYF.

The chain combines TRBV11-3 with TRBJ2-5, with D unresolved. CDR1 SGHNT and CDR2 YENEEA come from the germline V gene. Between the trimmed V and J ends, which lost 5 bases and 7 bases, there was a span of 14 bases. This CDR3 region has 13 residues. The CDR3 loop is CASSPSVDGTQYF. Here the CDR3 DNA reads TGTGCCAGCAGCCCAAGCGTAGATGGGACCCAGTACTTC.

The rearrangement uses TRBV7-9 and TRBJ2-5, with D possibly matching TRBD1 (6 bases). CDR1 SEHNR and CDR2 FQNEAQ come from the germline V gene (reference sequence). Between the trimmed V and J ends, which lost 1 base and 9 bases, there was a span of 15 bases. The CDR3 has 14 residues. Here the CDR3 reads CASSLGRGHPPQYF. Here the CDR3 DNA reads TGTGCCAGCAGCTTAGGCCGGGGACACCCCCCCCAGTACTTC. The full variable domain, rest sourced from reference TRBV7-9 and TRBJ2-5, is DTGVSQNPRHKITKRGQNVTFRCDPISEHNRLYWYRQTLGQGPEFLTYFQNEAQLEKSRLLSDRFSAERPKGSFSTLEIQRTEQGDSAMYLCASSLGRGHPPQYFGPGTRLLVL.

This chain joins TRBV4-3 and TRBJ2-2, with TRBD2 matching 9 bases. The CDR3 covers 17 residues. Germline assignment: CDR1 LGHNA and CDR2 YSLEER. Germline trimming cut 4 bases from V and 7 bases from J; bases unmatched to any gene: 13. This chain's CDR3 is CASSPMSAGGQGGELFF. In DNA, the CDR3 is TGCGCCAGCAGCCCCATGAGCGCGGGAGGGCAGGGCGGGGAGCTGTTTTTT.

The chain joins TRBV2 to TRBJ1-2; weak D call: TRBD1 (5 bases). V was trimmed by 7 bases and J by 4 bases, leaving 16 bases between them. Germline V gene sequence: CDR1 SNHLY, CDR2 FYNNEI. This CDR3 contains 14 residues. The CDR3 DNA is TGTGCCAGCATTACAACCAGGGTCGGCTATGGCTACACCTTC. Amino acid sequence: CASITTRVGYGYTF.

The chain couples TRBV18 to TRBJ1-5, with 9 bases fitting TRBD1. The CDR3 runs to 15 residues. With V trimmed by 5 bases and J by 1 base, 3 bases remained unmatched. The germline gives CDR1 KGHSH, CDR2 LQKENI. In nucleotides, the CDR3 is TGTGCCAGCTCAGAACAGGGGGCGAGCAATCAGCCCCAGCATTTT. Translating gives CASSEQGASNQPQHF.

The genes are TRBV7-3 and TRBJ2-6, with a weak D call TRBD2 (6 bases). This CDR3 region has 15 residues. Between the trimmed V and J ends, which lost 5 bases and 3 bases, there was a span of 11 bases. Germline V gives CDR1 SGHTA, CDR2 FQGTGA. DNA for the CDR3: TGTGCCAGCAGCAGAGCGGGCTTTGGGGCCAACGTCCTGACTTTC. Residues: CASSRAGFGANVLTF.

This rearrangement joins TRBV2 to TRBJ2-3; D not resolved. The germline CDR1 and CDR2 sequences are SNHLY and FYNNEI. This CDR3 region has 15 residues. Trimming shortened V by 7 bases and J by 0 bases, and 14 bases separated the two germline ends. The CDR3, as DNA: TGTGCCAGCAAAACTTCGACCCATAGCACAGATACGCAGTATTTT. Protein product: CASKTSTHSTDTQYF.

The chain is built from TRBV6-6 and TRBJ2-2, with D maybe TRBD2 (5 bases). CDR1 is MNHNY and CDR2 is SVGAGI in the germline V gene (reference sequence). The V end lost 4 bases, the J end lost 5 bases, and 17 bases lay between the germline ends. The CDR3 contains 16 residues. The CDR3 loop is CASSSPQRRGTGELFF. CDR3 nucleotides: TGTGCCAGCAGTTCCCCTCAGCGGCGAGGTACCGGGGAGCTGTTTTTT.

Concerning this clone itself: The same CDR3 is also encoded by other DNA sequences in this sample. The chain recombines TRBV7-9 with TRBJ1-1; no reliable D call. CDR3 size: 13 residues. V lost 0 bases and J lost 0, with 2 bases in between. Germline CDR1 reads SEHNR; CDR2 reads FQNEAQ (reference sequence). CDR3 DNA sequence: TGTGCCAGCAGCTTAGCGCTGAACACTGAAGCTTTCTTT. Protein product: CASSLALNTEAFF.

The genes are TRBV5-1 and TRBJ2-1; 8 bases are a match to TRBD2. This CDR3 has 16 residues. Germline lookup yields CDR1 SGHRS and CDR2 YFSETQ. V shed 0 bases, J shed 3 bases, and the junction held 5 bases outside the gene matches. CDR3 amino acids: CASSLGPGGGYNEQFF. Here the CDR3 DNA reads TGCGCCAGCAGCTTGGGCCCGGGAGGGGGCTACAATGAGCAGTTCTTC.

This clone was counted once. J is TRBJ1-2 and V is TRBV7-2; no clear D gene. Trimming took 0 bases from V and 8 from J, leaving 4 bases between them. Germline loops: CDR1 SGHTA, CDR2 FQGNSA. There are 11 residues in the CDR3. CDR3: CASSLAVGYTF. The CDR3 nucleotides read TGTGCCAGCAGCTTAGCCGTCGGCTACACCTTC.

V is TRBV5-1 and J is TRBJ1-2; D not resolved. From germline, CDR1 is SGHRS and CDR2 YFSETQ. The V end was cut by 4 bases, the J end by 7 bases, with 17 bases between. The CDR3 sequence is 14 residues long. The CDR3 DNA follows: TGCGCCAGCAGCAACTGGGGAGAACGGAGTGGCTACACCTTC. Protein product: CASSNWGERSGYTF. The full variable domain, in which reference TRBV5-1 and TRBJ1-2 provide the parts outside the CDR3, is KAGVTQTPRYLIKTRGQQVTLSCSPISGHRSVSWYQQTPGQGLQFLFEYFSETQRNKGNFPGRFSGRQFSNSRSEMNVSTLELGDSALYLCASSNWGERSGYTFGSGTRLTVV.

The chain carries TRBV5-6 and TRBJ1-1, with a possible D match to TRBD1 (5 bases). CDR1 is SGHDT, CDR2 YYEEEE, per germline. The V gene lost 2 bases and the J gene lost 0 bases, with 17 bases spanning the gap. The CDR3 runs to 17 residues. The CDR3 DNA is TGTGCCAGCAGCTTTAGGGGAACCAAACAGATGAACACTGAAGCTTTCTTT. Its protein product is CASSFRGTKQMNTEAFF.